These T cell receptor beta chains were read from a single sample in a study of T-cell reconstitution after alpha-beta-depleted transplantation in children. In TCRdb, the PCR reads were re-called with MiXCR into one record per CDR3 protein. The sample records about 500,000 distinct CDR3 sequences, around a third being singletons. Sample: PBMCs from the stem cell graft donor, taken from the stem cell graft. The receptors stem from a human donor who donated a stem cell graft to a child with aplastic anemia. Each CDR3 is given with its conserved first and last residue. The D gene is left open where the match is weak. Expanded clones get a size class; other rows say once, few or many, or leave the size out.

D gene	V gene	clone size	J gene	CDR3 protein	CDR3 DNA
TRBD2	TRBV4-2	NA	TRBJ2-1	CASSRQLAGPLGEQFF	TGTGCCAGCAGCCGCCAACTAGCGGGCCCCCTGGGGGAGCAGTTCTTC
TRBD1	TRBV5-1	many	TRBJ1-4	CASRRDRNEKLFF	TGCGCCAGCAGAAGGGACAGAAATGAAAAACTGTTTTTT
TRBD2	TRBV20-1	NA	TRBJ2-7	CSARTSGKAYEQYF	TGCAGTGCTCGAACTAGCGGGAAGGCCTACGAGCAGTACTTC
NA	TRBV20-1	few	TRBJ1-3	CSARAGSSSGNTIYF	TGCAGTGCTAGAGCTGGGTCGAGCTCTGGAAACACCATATATTTT
NA	TRBV10-2	NA	TRBJ2-1	CAIGLEGENNEQFF	TGCGCCATAGGGTTAGAAGGGGAAAACAATGAGCAGTTCTTC
NA	TRBV24-1	few	TRBJ2-1	CATSDYPGEQFF	TGTGCCACCAGTGATTACCCCGGTGAGCAGTTCTTC
TRBD2	TRBV20-1	NA	TRBJ2-5	CSARDPGGETQYF	TGCAGTGCTAGAGATCCGGGAGGGGAGACCCAGTACTTC
NA	TRBV5-1	many	TRBJ1-5	CASSLGQNSNQPQHF	TGTGCCAGCAGCTTGGGACAAAATAGCAATCAGCCCCAGCATTTT
NA	TRBV20-1	NA	TRBJ1-2	CSANNWGSRGGYTF	TGCAGTGCCAATAATTGGGGCTCCAGGGGTGGCTACACCTTC
NA	TRBV12-3/TRBV12-4	few	TRBJ2-2	CASSLEYGVRDTGELFF	TGTGCCAGCAGTTTAGAATACGGGGTGAGGGACACCGGGGAGCTGTTTTTT
NA	TRBV20-1	NA	TRBJ2-7	CSAPPDFTYEQYF	TGCAGTGCTCCCCCGGACTTCACATACGAGCAGTACTTC
NA	TRBV20-1	NA	TRBJ1-5	CSARPRPIEQPQHF	TGCAGTGCTAGACCACGGCCCATAGAGCAGCCCCAGCATTTT
TRBD1	TRBV12-3/TRBV12-4	NA	TRBJ2-5	CASSQGGGRYF	TGTGCCAGCAGCCAAGGGGGCGGTCGGTACTTC
TRBD1	TRBV19	NA	TRBJ1-5	CASHDRVNQPQHF	TGTGCCAGCCACGACAGGGTTAATCAGCCCCAGCATTTT
NA	TRBV4-3	few	TRBJ2-6	CASSQDGLTSGANVLTF	TGCGCCAGCAGCCAAGATGGGCTTACCTCTGGGGCCAACGTCCTGACTTTC
NA	TRBV29-1	few	TRBJ2-3	CSVTRGRTDTQYF	TGCAGCGTGACCAGAGGGAGGACAGATACGCAGTATTTT
NA	TRBV6-2/TRBV6-3	NA	TRBJ2-7	CASSPGHQSSYEQYF	TGTGCCAGCAGCCCCGGTCACCAGAGCTCCTACGAGCAGTACTTC
NA	TRBV24-1	NA	TRBJ2-1	CATQKFNEQFF	TGTGCCACCCAGAAATTCAATGAGCAGTTCTTC
NA	TRBV7-2	NA	TRBJ2-7	CASSPNTVTYEQYF	TGTGCCAGCAGCCCAAACACGGTAACCTACGAGCAGTACTTC
NA	TRBV7-8	few	TRBJ2-5	CASSWGNLGETQYF	TGTGCCAGCAGCTGGGGAAACCTAGGAGAGACCCAGTACTTC
NA	TRBV20-1	NA	TRBJ2-5	CSARDRKGRETQYF	TGCAGTGCTAGAGATCGGAAAGGGAGGGAGACCCAGTACTTC
NA	TRBV4-3	NA	TRBJ1-2	CASSQDRGSNYGYTF	TGCGCCAGCAGCCAAGACAGGGGATCTAACTATGGCTACACCTTC
NA	TRBV29-1	NA	TRBJ1-3	CSVEYSLSGNTIYF	TGCAGCGTTGAATACAGCCTCTCTGGAAACACCATATATTTT
NA	TRBV5-6	NA	TRBJ2-5	CASRIEVSETQYF	TGTGCCAGCAGGATAGAAGTTTCGGAGACCCAGTACTTC
NA	TRBV6-5	few	TRBJ1-2	CASSYGEGRYGYTF	TGTGCCAGCAGTTACGGGGAGGGGCGGTATGGCTACACCTTC
NA	TRBV29-1	few	TRBJ1-1	CSVEGDGGLAFF	TGCAGCGTTGAAGGAGATGGAGGGCTGGCTTTCTTT
TRBD2	TRBV12-3/TRBV12-4	NA	TRBJ2-3	CASSPGGISTDTQYF	TGTGCCAGCAGTCCGGGGGGTATCAGCACAGATACGCAGTATTTT
NA	TRBV13	many	TRBJ2-1	CASSLEGEAAYEQFF	TGTGCCAGCAGCTTGGAGGGGGAGGCGGCCTATGAGCAGTTCTTC
TRBD1	TRBV9	NA	TRBJ2-3	CASSPRDRGPDTQYF	TGTGCCAGCAGCCCCAGGGACAGGGGTCCAGATACGCAGTATTTT
NA	TRBV18	NA	TRBJ1-2	CASSPSGTLEYGYTF	TGTGCCAGCTCACCATCCGGGACACTGGAGTATGGCTACACCTTC
NA	TRBV30	NA	TRBJ1-1	CAWSHGQRNTEAFF	TGTGCCTGGAGTCATGGACAAAGGAACACTGAAGCTTTCTTT
TRBD1	TRBV28	few	TRBJ2-7	CASSLANGQGSSSYEQYF	TGTGCCAGCAGTTTGGCTAACGGACAGGGGAGTTCCTCCTACGAGCAGTACTTC
TRBD2	TRBV11-2	few	TRBJ2-1	CASSSKTSGISIPYNEQFF	TGTGCCAGCAGCTCTAAGACTAGCGGGATCTCAATTCCATACAATGAGCAGTTCTTC
NA	TRBV7-9	NA	TRBJ1-5	CAGAGRGNQPQHF	TGTGCCGGAGCAGGCCGTGGCAATCAGCCCCAGCATTTT
TRBD1	TRBV6-1	few	TRBJ1-2	CATQSTGSNYGYTF	TGTGCCACCCAGTCGACAGGGTCCAACTATGGCTACACCTTC
NA	TRBV7-8	NA	TRBJ2-3	CASSLRGRGADTQYF	TGTGCCAGCAGCCTCCGGGGTCGCGGTGCAGATACGCAGTATTTT
TRBD1	TRBV12-3/TRBV12-4	few	TRBJ2-1	CASSGTGSNEQFF	TGTGCCAGCAGTGGGACAGGGAGCAATGAGCAGTTCTTC
NA	TRBV6-5	NA	TRBJ1-4	CASSYSREKLFF	TGTGCCAGCAGTTACTCGCGTGAAAAACTGTTTTTT
TRBD2	TRBV25-1	NA	TRBJ2-2	CASSESGGATGELFF	TGTGCCAGCAGTGAATCGGGAGGAGCAACCGGGGAGCTGTTTTTT